The 19 T cell receptor beta chains below come from one sample, sequenced in a study of T cell clones after liver transplantation. Measured with immunoSEQ multiplex PCR; TCRdb has only the in-frame clones, and not every one. The sample yields about 51,000 clones, roughly 90% seen once. Sequencing used CD8+ T cells from blood, obtained 12 months after liver transplant. All receptors derive from a human patient who received a liver transplant. The T cells may come from the graft donor.

J is TRBJ2-6 and V is TRBV18; 10 bases fit TRBD1. This CDR3 is built from 20 residues. J gave up 3 bases and V 6 bases, and 17 bases lay outside the gene matches. The germline gives CDR1 KGHSH, CDR2 LQKENI. CDR3 loop: CASSRPPGDRGLDGANVLTF. CDR3 nucleotides: TGTGCCAGCTCCAGACCACCTGGCGACAGGGGGCTAGATGGGGCCAACGTCCTGACTTTC.

The gene calls are TRBV27 and TRBJ2-7; D is tentatively TRBD1 or TRBD2 (6 bases each). CDR1 is MNHEY and CDR2 is SMNVEV in the germline V gene (reference sequence). This CDR3 has 15 residues. Trimming took off 2 bases at V and 0 bases at J, with 11 bases between the two ends. The CDR3 here is CASSLTGASSYEQYF. CDR3 in DNA: TGTGCCAGCAGTTTAACGGGGGCGAGCTCCTACGAGCAGTACTTC.

This clone was seen a handful of times. This sample includes further DNA sequences coding for the same CDR3. The chain recombines TRBV4-1 with TRBJ2-7; 9 nucleotides align to TRBD1. Germline CDR1 is MGHRA and CDR2 is YSYEKL. The junction had 6 bases not matched to a gene; V was cut back by 4 bases and J by 5 bases. This CDR3 spans 14 amino acids. CDR3 bases: TGCGCCAGCAGCCTGGGACAGGGTAGCCACGAGCAGTACTTC. The encoded protein is CASSLGQGSHEQYF.

This clone was picked up a small number of times. The chain joins TRBV14 to TRBJ1-2; D is unresolved. Trimming pared 0 bases from V and 2 bases from J, leaving 7 bases between. The germline V gene encodes CDR1 SGHDN and CDR2 FVKESK. The CDR3 runs 14 residues. In nucleotides, the CDR3 is TGTGCCAGCAGCCAAGATGGGCAGAACTATGGCTACACCTTC. It encodes CASSQDGQNYGYTF.

Only one count was recorded for this clone. A junction end diverges from the germline sequence, so it may reflect a read error. The V call is TRBV5-1, the J call TRBJ2-7; D call uncertain. This CDR3 has 11 residues. Germline CDR1 is SGHRS and CDR2 is YFSETQ. The CDR3 region is CASSLAGEQYF. In nucleotides, the CDR3 is TGTGCCAGCAGCTTGGCCGGCGAGCAGTACTTC.

This clone was seen a single time. The chain is built from TRBV11-2 and TRBJ1-4; tentative D call: TRBD1 (5 bases). Germline V gives CDR1 SGHAT, CDR2 FQNNGV. The CDR3 contains 17 residues. V lost 3 bases, J lost 1 base, and 15 bases lay in between. The CDR3 region is CASSLTDRHGTNEKLFF. In DNA form, the CDR3 reads TGTGCCAGCAGCTTGACAGACAGACACGGAACTAATGAAAAACTGTTTTTT. Looking up the rest from reference TRBV11-2 and TRBJ1-4 gives the full variable domain: EAGVAQSPRYKIIEKRQSVAFWCNPISGHATLYWYQQILGQGPKLLIQFQNNGVVDDSQLPKDRFSAERLKGVDSTLKIQPAKLEDSAVYLCASSLTDRHGTNEKLFFGSGTQLSVL.

This chain uses TRBV9 with TRBJ2-2; D remains unclear. The length of the CDR3 is 11 residues. The germline gives CDR1 SGDLS, CDR2 YYNGEE. V was pared by 0 bases and J by 9 bases, with 3 bases between. CDR3 coding DNA: TGTGCCAGCAGCGTAGGGAGGGAGCTGTTTTTT. Its translation: CASSVGRELFF.

For this clone: The identical CDR3 is also encoded by other nucleotide sequences in the sample. The V gene is TRBV27, the J gene TRBJ1-5; 7 bases are a match to TRBD1. CDR1 is MNHEY and CDR2 is SMNVEV in the germline V gene (reference sequence). Trimming took 2 bases from V and 2 from J; bases not matched to a gene: 0. The CDR3 has 14 residues. The CDR3 here is CASSLQGGNQPQHF. CDR3 coding DNA: TGTGCCAGCAGTTTACAGGGGGGCAATCAGCCCCAGCATTTT.

In the case of this clone: This sample also contains other DNA sequences that code for the same CDR3. This rearrangement joins TRBV9 to TRBJ1-2; unclear D gene. The V gene lost 0 bases and the J gene lost 0 bases, with 6 bases spanning the gap. CDR3 length: 14 residues. CDR1 and CDR2 (germline): SGDLS, YYNGEE. Written as DNA, the CDR3 is TGTGCCAGCAGCGTAGGCGGGGCTAACTATGGCTACACCTTC. Amino acids: CASSVGGANYGYTF.

This chain joins TRBV13 and TRBJ2-7; D assignment may be TRBD1 or TRBD2 (5 bases each). The CDR3 is 14 amino acids. CDR1 PRHDT and CDR2 FYEKMQ come from the germline V gene (reference sequence). Trimming shortened V by 1 base and J by 3 bases, and 10 bases separated the two germline ends. CDR3 DNA: TGTGCCAGCAGCTTAGTTCGGGGCTTCTACGAGCAGTACTTC. This sequence encodes CASSLVRGFYEQYF. Supplemented by reference TRBV13 and TRBJ2-7, the full variable domain reads AAGVIQSPRHLIKEKRETATLKCYPIPRHDTVYWYQQGPGQDPQFLISFYEKMQSDKGSIPDRFSAQQFSDYHSELNMSSLELGDSALYFCASSLVRGFYEQYFGPGTRLTVT.

This rearrangement joins TRBV5-5 to TRBJ2-7; D ambiguous. CDR1 is SGHKS and CDR2 is YYEKEE in the germline V gene (reference sequence). Trimming removed 4 bases at V and 2 bases at J, with 28 bases between. This CDR3 has 19 residues. The CDR3 DNA is TGTGCCAGCAGCACGCACCTCCGGGCCCCCTTAGGCCCTACCTACGAGCAGTACTTC. It translates to CASSTHLRAPLGPTYEQYF.

This chain connects TRBV15 to TRBJ1-1; D may be TRBD1 (5 bases). The germline CDR1 and CDR2 sequences are LNHNV and YYDKDF (reference sequence). The CDR3 is made up of 14 amino acids. The V end was cut by 1 base, the J end by 4 bases, with 10 bases between. CDR3 bases: TGTGCCACCAGCAGAGTAAGGGGAGGCACTGAAGCTTTCTTT. The encoded protein is CATSRVRGGTEAFF.

The V gene is TRBV7-6, the J gene TRBJ2-1; D gene unclear. Germline CDR1 and CDR2: SGHVS and FNYEAQ. Trimming shortened V by 6 bases and J by 9 bases, and 12 bases separated the two germline ends. The CDR3 length is 12 residues. The CDR3, as DNA: TGTGCCAGCAGTTACACCGGACCTGAGCAGTTCTTC. Translated, it gives CASSYTGPEQFF. Filled out from reference TRBV7-6 and TRBJ2-1, the complete variable domain reads GAGVSQSPRYKVTKRGQDVALRCDPISGHVSLYWYRQALGQGPEFLTYFNYEAQQDKSGLPNDRFSAERPEGSISTLTIQRTEQRDSAMYRCASSYTGPEQFFGPGTRLTVL.

This clone has a single count. This chain connects TRBV28 to TRBJ2-1, with 7 bases identical to TRBD1. From germline, CDR1 is MDHEN and CDR2 SYDVKM. The junction had 10 bases not matched to a gene; V was cut back by 6 bases and J by 5 bases. The CDR3 covers 15 residues. As DNA, the CDR3 is TGTGCCAGCAGGTATGAAGGGGGCGCAAACAATGAGCAGTTCTTC. Protein sequence: CASRYEGGANNEQFF.

V usage is TRBV19 and J usage is TRBJ1-2, with a tentative D call TRBD1 (6 bases). V was shortened by 3 bases and J by 2 bases, with 13 bases between the two germline ends. CDR3 size: 15 residues. Per the germline V gene, CDR1 is LNHDA and CDR2 is SQIVND (reference sequence). CDR3 sequence: CASSINGQGNYGYTF. The CDR3 DNA follows: TGTGCCAGTAGTATCAATGGGCAGGGGAACTATGGCTACACCTTC.

The chain recombines TRBV13 with TRBJ2-3, with 7 positions matching TRBD1. After removal of 5 bases from V and 2 bases from J, the junction contained 10 bases not matched to a gene. CDR3 size: 16 residues. Germline V CDR1 and CDR2: PRHDT, FYEKMQ (reference sequence). CDR3 nucleotide sequence: TGTGCCAGCAGCCGGCCAGGGGGTCCAAACACAGATACGCAGTATTTT. Protein: CASSRPGGPNTDTQYF.

CDR3 DNA: TGTGCCAGCAGCTTTACCCGGGGGGCCAACTATGGCTACACCTTC. Amino acid sequence: CASSFTRGANYGYTF. The rearrangement uses TRBV7-9 and TRBJ1-2, with D maybe TRBD1 (6 bases). The CDR3 contains 15 residues. The V gene lost 3 bases and the J gene lost 2 bases, with 13 bases spanning the gap. Germline values: CDR1 SEHNR, CDR2 FQNEAQ (reference sequence).

The chain uses TRBV28 and TRBJ2-7, with TRBD1 matching over 8 bases. J lost 5 bases, V lost 6 bases, and 12 bases had no gene match. Germline CDR1 and CDR2: MDHEN and SYDVKM. The length of the CDR3 is 15 residues. The CDR3 here is CASSHRGLRGHEQYF. CDR3 in DNA: TGTGCCAGCAGCCACAGGGGACTCAGGGGGCACGAGCAGTACTTC. Variable domain in full (rest from reference TRBV28 and TRBJ2-7): DVKVTQSSRYLVKRTGEKVFLECVQDMDHENMFWYRQDPGLGLRLIYFSYDVKMKEKGDIPEGYSVSREKKERFSLILESASTNQTSMYLCASSHRGLRGHEQYFGPGTRLTVT.

The table lists this clone with a count of one. The genes are TRBV27 and TRBJ2-7, with D unresolved. The CDR3 totals 14 residues. The V gene lost 4 bases and the J gene lost 1 base, with 11 bases spanning the gap. Germline lookup yields CDR1 MNHEY and CDR2 SMNVEV (reference sequence). CDR3 sequence (DNA): TGTGCCAGCAGTTACTCGCAGGATTCCTACGAGCAGTACTTC. It translates to CASSYSQDSYEQYF.